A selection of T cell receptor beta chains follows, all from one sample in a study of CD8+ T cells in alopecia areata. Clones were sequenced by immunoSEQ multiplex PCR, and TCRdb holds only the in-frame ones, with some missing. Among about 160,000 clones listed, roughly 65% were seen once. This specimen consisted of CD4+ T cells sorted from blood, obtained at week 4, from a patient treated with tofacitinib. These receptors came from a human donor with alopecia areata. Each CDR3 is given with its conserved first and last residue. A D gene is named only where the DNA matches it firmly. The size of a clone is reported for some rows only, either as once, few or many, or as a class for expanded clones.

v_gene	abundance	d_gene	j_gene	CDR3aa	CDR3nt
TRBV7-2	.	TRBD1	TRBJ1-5	CASSPGGDRGQPQHF	TGTGCCAGCAGCCCAGGTGGGGACAGGGGTCAGCCCCAGCATTTT
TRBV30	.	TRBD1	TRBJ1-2	CALQGDRGGYTF	TGTGCCTTACAGGGGGATCGAGGTGGCTACACCTTC
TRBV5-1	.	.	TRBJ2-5	CASSTTYQETQYF	TGCGCCAGCAGTACCACATACCAAGAGACCCAGTACTTC
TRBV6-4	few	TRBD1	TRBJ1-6	CASSAGTGNSPLHF	TGTGCCAGCAGTGCCGGGACAGGGAATTCACCCCTCCACTTT
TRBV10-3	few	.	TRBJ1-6	CATTTGSNSPLHF	TGTGCCACAACGACAGGATCTAATTCACCCCTCCACTTT
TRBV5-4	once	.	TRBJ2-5	CASSLLRRGQETQYF	TGTGCCAGCAGCTTGTTGAGGAGGGGGCAAGAGACCCAGTACTTC
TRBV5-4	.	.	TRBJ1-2	CASSLVQDGYTF	TGTGCCAGCAGCTTGGTACAGGATGGCTACACCTTC
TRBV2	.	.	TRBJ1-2	CASWPGLNEGYGYTF	TGTGCCAGCTGGCCCGGGCTCAATGAAGGCTATGGCTACACCTTC
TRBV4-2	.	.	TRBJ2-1	CASSLVEGGPHNEQFF	TGTGCCAGCAGCCTTGTAGAGGGGGGGCCCCACAATGAGCAGTTCTTC
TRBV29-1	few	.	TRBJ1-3	CSVAPNFSGNTIYF	TGCAGCGTTGCACCCAATTTCTCTGGAAACACCATATATTTT
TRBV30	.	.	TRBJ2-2	CAWSLERGELFF	TGTGCCTGGAGCCTGGAGCGCGGGGAGCTGTTTTTT
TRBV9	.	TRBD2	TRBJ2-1	CASSLVPGLAGGRHEQFF	TGTGCCAGCAGCCTTGTCCCGGGACTAGCGGGGGGGCGTCATGAGCAGTTCTTC
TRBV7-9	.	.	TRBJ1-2	CASSFRDGAGYTF	TGTGCCAGCAGCTTCCGGGATGGAGCTGGCTACACCTTC
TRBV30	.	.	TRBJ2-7	CAWSVGGISYEQYF	TGTGCCTGGAGTGTCGGAGGGATCTCCTACGAGCAGTACTTC
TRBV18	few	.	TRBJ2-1	CASSPAADEQFF	TGTGCCAGCTCGCCAGCGGCCGATGAGCAGTTCTTC
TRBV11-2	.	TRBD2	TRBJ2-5	CASSYGTSGGARETQYF	TGTGCCAGCAGCTACGGGACTAGCGGGGGGGCAAGGGAGACCCAGTACTTC
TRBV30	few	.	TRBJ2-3	CAWMTGVDLADTQYF	TGTGCCTGGATGACAGGAGTGGACTTGGCAGATACGCAGTATTTT
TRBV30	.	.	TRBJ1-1	CAWSVTHYTEAFF	TGTGCCTGGAGTGTCACCCACTACACTGAAGCTTTCTTT
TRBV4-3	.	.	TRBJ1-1	CASSQVGNTEAFF	TGCGCCAGCAGCCAAGTGGGGAACACTGAAGCTTTCTTT
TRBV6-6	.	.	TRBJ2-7	CASSMDQDYEQYF	TGTGCCAGCAGCATGGATCAGGACTACGAGCAGTACTTC
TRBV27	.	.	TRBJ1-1	CASGKIGENEAFF	TGTGCCAGCGGAAAAATCGGGGAGAATGAAGCTTTCTTT
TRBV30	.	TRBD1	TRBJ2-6	CAWRETGAASSGANVLTF	TGTGCCTGGAGGGAAACAGGGGCCGCTTCGTCTGGGGCCAACGTCCTGACTTTC
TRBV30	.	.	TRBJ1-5	CAWSLSYNQPQHF	TGTGCCTGGAGTCTTAGTTACAATCAGCCCCAGCATTTT
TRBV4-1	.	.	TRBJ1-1	CASSQGVQSQAFF	TGCGCCAGCAGCCAAGGAGTCCAGTCACAGGCTTTCTTT
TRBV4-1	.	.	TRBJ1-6	CASSQDSGARSPLHF	TGCGCCAGCAGCCAAGATTCGGGGGCGCGATCACCCCTCCACTTT
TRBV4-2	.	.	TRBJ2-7	CASSQEGVQQYF	TGTGCCAGCAGCCAAGAGGGGGTCCAGCAGTACTTC
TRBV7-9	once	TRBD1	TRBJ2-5	CASSQRRDSQETQYF	TGTGCCAGCAGCCAACGACGGGACAGCCAAGAGACCCAGTACTTC
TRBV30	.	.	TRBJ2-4	CAWSVKAPLSIQYF	TGTGCCTGGAGTGTAAAAGCCCCCTTAAGCATTCAGTACTTC
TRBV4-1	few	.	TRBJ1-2	CASSQGSDLDRRRGGYTF	TGCGCCAGCAGCCAAGGGTCGGATCTTGACAGGCGCAGGGGTGGCTACACCTTC
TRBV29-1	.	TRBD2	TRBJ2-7	CSAQTSSETYEQYF	TGCAGCGCCCAGACTAGCAGCGAAACCTACGAGCAGTACTTC
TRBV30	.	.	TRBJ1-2	CAWRGYGYTF	TGTGCCTGGAGGGGGTATGGCTACACCTTC
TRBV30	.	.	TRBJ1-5	CAWSVGGLGQPQHF	TGTGCCTGGAGTGTCGGAGGGCTAGGGCAGCCCCAGCATTTT
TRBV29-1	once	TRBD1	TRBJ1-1	CSYRGANTEAFF	TGCAGCTACAGGGGGGCCAACACTGAAGCTTTCTTT
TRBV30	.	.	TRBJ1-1	CAWISSGRAFF	TGTGCCTGGATTAGCTCAGGAAGGGCTTTCTTT
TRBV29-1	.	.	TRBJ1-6	CSVAGDMDSPLHF	TGCAGCGTCGCAGGGGATATGGATTCACCCCTCCACTTT
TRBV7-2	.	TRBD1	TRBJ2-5	CASSLRSRTGTWETQYF	TGTGCCAGCAGCTTACGCTCTCGGACAGGGACTTGGGAGACCCAGTACTTC
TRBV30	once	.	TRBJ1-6	CAWGVSRSYNSPLHF	TGTGCCTGGGGAGTCAGCCGCTCCTATAATTCACCCCTCCACTTT
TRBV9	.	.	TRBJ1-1	CASSEIQRRDTEAFF	TGTGCCAGCAGCGAAATCCAACGCCGGGACACTGAAGCTTTCTTT
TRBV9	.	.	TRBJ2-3	CASSVRLGDRDTQYF	TGTGCCAGCAGCGTTCGGCTGGGGGATAGAGATACGCAGTATTTT